Shown below are 26 T cell receptor beta chains from a single sample sequenced in a study of human T cells and chemical hapten exposure. Time point given: patch test 1, 2 weeks after DPC sensitization. Treatment defined: therapeutic diphenylcyclopropenone sensitization with weekly scalp DPC. TCRdb re-called the RACE reads with MiXCR, one entry per CDR3 protein. The sample has tens of thousands of distinct CDR3 sequences, 9.8% seen once. Specimen: whole blood, collected in connection with sensitization to the hapten diphenylcyclopropenone (DPC). These receptors were taken from a woman aged 40 to 55 with alopecia areata. Some clones in this sample may be carry-over from other donors' samples.

This clonotype was found a few times. J is TRBJ2-5 and V is TRBV4-3; a weak D match, TRBD1 (6 bases). The V end was cut by 1 base, the J end by 5 bases, with 14 bases between. CDR1 is LGHNA and CDR2 is YSLEER in the germline V gene. The CDR3 consists of 15 residues. The CDR3 DNA is TGCGCCAGCAGCCAAGGACAGGCAAGGGGGGAGACCCAGTACTTC. This codes for CASSQGQARGETQYF.

The chain combines TRBV5-5 with TRBJ1-5; tentatively, D is TRBD1 (5 bases). This CDR3 spans 13 amino acids. The V end was cut by 7 bases, the J end by 10 bases, with 18 bases between. Germline CDR1 and CDR2: SGHKS and YYEKEE (reference sequence). The CDR3 nucleotides read TGTGCCAGCGGGAGGCAGGGCATTGATCCCCAGCATTTT. Its protein product is CASGRQGIDPQHF. Using reference TRBV5-5 and TRBJ1-5 for the parts outside the CDR3, the full variable domain is DAGVTQSPTHLIKTRGQQVTLRCSPISGHKSVSWYQQVLGQGPQFIFQYYEKEERGRGNFPDRFSARQFPNYSSELNVNALLLGDSALYLCASGRQGIDPQHFGDGTRLSIL.

There are many counts of this clonotype. This rearrangement joins TRBV6-2 or TRBV6-3 to TRBJ1-6, with D tentatively TRBD1 (6 bases). Germline-derived CDR1 and CDR2 are MNHEY and SVGEGT. V lost 6 bases to trimming and J lost 6 bases, with 12 bases between them. The CDR3 totals 14 residues. CDR3 nucleotides: TGTGCCAGCAGATCCGGGACACGTAATTCACCCCTCCACTTT. This translates into CASRSGTRNSPLHF.

In its sample, this clonotype was seen many times. V gene TRBV7-9 combines with J gene TRBJ1-1; 8 bases match TRBD1. The germline CDR1 and CDR2 sequences are SEHNR and FQNEAQ (reference sequence). The CDR3 extends over 15 amino acids. Losses at the gene ends were 4 bases for V and 7 bases for J; bases not matched to a gene: 11. The CDR3 region is CASSSGGQGGGEAFF. The CDR3 nucleotides are TGTGCCAGCAGCTCCGGAGGACAGGGCGGGGGTGAAGCTTTCTTT.

This clonotype was recorded many times. The chain links TRBV19 to TRBJ2-2, with D unclear. The germline CDR1 and CDR2 sequences are LNHDA and SQIVND (reference sequence). This CDR3 spans 14 amino acids. Trimming pared 5 bases from V and 0 bases from J, leaving 7 bases between. CDR3 residues: CASSYETNTGELFF. DNA of the CDR3: TGTGCCAGTAGTTACGAAACGAACACCGGGGAGCTGTTTTTT.

The chain carries TRBV6-2 or TRBV6-3 and TRBJ1-2; no definite D call. This CDR3 has 13 amino acids. Germline V lookup: CDR1 MNHEY, CDR2 SVGEGT. V gave up 3 bases and J gave up 8 bases, with 13 bases separating them. DNA for the CDR3: TGTGCCAGCAGTTATTGGGAAGGTCACGGCTACACCTTC. This sequence encodes CASSYWEGHGYTF.

This rearrangement joins TRBV13 to TRBJ2-3; tentative D call: TRBD2 (6 bases). Between the trimmed V and J ends, which lost 7 bases and 8 bases, there was a span of 13 bases. Germline lookup yields CDR1 PRHDT and CDR2 FYEKMQ (reference sequence). The CDR3 is 12 residues long. CDR3 sequence reads: CASTLTSGTQYF. The DNA for the CDR3 is TGTGCCAGCACCCTGACTAGTGGTACGCAGTATTTT.

This clonotype has at least ten counts. This chain connects TRBV13 to TRBJ1-5; a possible D gene is TRBD1 (6 bases). With 4 bases removed from V and 5 bases from J, the gap between germline ends came to 15 bases. Looked up from germline, CDR1 is PRHDT and CDR2 is FYEKMQ (reference sequence). The CDR3 runs to 15 residues. Written as DNA, the CDR3 is TGTGCCAGCAGCTGGGGGCAGGGGACCCATCAGCCCCAGCATTTT. Protein: CASSWGQGTHQPQHF.

This clonotype was detected only a few times. The chain carries TRBV2 and TRBJ2-4; 8 bases align to TRBD1. V shed 6 bases and J 6 bases; nucleotides not matched to a gene: 13. CDR1 SNHLY and CDR2 FYNNEI come from the germline V gene. The CDR3 has 16 residues. CDR3 coding DNA: TGTGCCAGCAGGTCCAGACAGGGGACGTACCCAAACATTCAGTACTTC. It yields the protein CASRSRQGTYPNIQYF.

This clonotype has a count of ten or more. The chain is built from TRBV3-1 and TRBJ1-1; D is undetermined. This CDR3 contains 12 residues. V was pared by 4 bases and J by 5 bases, with 8 bases between. Germline values: CDR1 LGHDT, CDR2 YNNKEL (reference sequence). In DNA form, the CDR3 reads TGTGCCAGCAGCCGCGACCCGACTGAAGCTTTCTTT. Encoded protein: CASSRDPTEAFF.

There are many counts of this clonotype. The chain carries TRBV7-9 and TRBJ1-2; D gene uncertain. In germline, CDR1 is SEHNR, CDR2 FQNEAQ (reference sequence). The V end was cut by 7 bases, the J end by 0 bases, with 6 bases between. CDR3 length: 12 residues. The CDR3 coding sequence is TGTGCCAGCACCGGCCCTAACTATGGCTACACCTTC. Residues: CASTGPNYGYTF.

This clonotype is a singleton in its sample. CDR3 nucleotide sequence: TGTGCCACCAGCTCCCGACAGGGGAACTACGAGCAGTACTTC. It encodes CATSSRQGNYEQYF. The chain links TRBV15 to TRBJ2-7; 8 positions agree with TRBD1. Germline V lookup: CDR1 LNHNV, CDR2 YYDKDF (reference sequence). CDR3 length: 14 amino acids. J gave up 3 bases and V 5 bases, and 6 bases lay outside the gene matches.

About this clonotype itself: This could be a read error, since a much larger clone is one nucleotide away. This CDR3 is missing its conserved last phenylalanine or tryptophan, likely due to a read error. V is TRBV18 and J is TRBJ2-3; D is unclear. Trimming took 3 bases from V and 8 from J, leaving 9 bases between them. Germline V gene data show CDR1 as KGHSH and CDR2 as LQKENI. CDR3 length: 12 amino acids. DNA for the CDR3: TGTGCCAGCTCACCTCAGATCGCTACGCAGTATTAT. Protein product: CASSPQIATQYY.

This clonotype was observed at least ten times. This chain links TRBV15 with TRBJ1-3; no clear D. V was cut by 1 base and J by 5 bases, with 15 bases left in between. Germline V CDR1 and CDR2: LNHNV, YYDKDF (reference sequence). This CDR3 is built from 16 residues. The CDR3 region is CATSRARTGSRNTIYF. In DNA, the CDR3 is TGTGCCACCAGCAGAGCGAGGACGGGCAGCCGAAACACCATATATTTT.

The chain joins TRBV20-1 to TRBJ2-7; no reliable D call. This CDR3 is built from 11 residues. V was cut by 3 bases and J by 3 bases, with 6 bases left in between. CDR1 is DFQATT and CDR2 is SNEGSKA in the germline V gene (reference sequence). The DNA for the CDR3 is TGCAGTGCTAGGGGCAGCTACGAGCAGTACTTC. This codes for CSARGSYEQYF.

This clonotype was recorded at least ten times. The chain employs TRBV30 and TRBJ2-3; D unclear. Between the trimmed V and J ends, which lost 3 bases and 0 bases, there was a span of 7 bases. The germline gives CDR1 GTSNPN, CDR2 SVGIG (reference sequence). The CDR3 covers 13 residues. The CDR3 nucleotides are TGTGCCTGGAGAACGGCTAGCACAGATACGCAGTATTTT. Translation gives CAWRTASTDTQYF. Full variable domain (missing parts from reference TRBV30 and TRBJ2-3): SQTIHQWPATLVQPVGSPLSLECTVEGTSNPNLYWYRQAAGRGLQLLFYSVGIGQISSEVPQNLSASRPQDRQFILSSKKLLLSDSGFYLCAWRTASTDTQYFGPGTRLTVL.

This clonotype was seen a handful of times. V is TRBV28 and J is TRBJ2-2, with D possibly matching TRBD2 (7 bases). This CDR3 is 16 amino acids long. Germline CDR1 reads MDHEN; CDR2 reads SYDVKM. V lost 1 base and J lost 0, with 9 bases in between. CDR3 residues: CASSLLGGPNTGELFF. CDR3 DNA: TGTGCCAGCAGTTTATTGGGGGGGCCGAACACCGGGGAGCTGTTTTTT.

V is TRBV4-2 and J is TRBJ1-2; 7 bases line up with TRBD1. The junction had 11 bases not matched to a gene; V was cut back by 0 bases and J by 1 base. The CDR3 sequence is 18 residues long. Germline V gene sequence: CDR1 LGHNA, CDR2 YNFKEQ. CDR3 region: CASSQDVIPRGINYGYTF. In DNA, the CDR3 is TGTGCCAGCAGCCAAGATGTTATCCCCAGGGGGATTAACTATGGCTACACCTTC.

Regarding this clonotype: A much larger clone sits a single nucleotide away, making a read error possible. This chain links TRBV12-2 with TRBJ1-2. TRBV12-2 is noted as a pseudogene. The CDR3 loop spans 15 amino acids. The CDR3 bases are TGTGCAAGTCGCTTAAAAGATGCCGGTGGCTATGGCTACACCTTC. This sequence encodes CASRLKDAGGYGYTF.

The V call is TRBV6-4, the J call TRBJ2-5; D may be TRBD1 or TRBD2 (5 bases each). Germline lookup yields CDR1 MRHNA and CDR2 SNTAGT. V was cut by 4 bases and J by 2 bases, with 14 bases left in between. CDR3 size: 15 residues. This chain's CDR3 is CASSGEGTVQETQYF. Here the CDR3 DNA reads TGTGCCAGCAGTGGGGAAGGGACGGTTCAAGAGACCCAGTACTTC.

V and J are TRBV5-5 and TRBJ2-1; D remains unclear. V was cut by 0 bases and J by 11 bases, with 15 bases left in between. The CDR3 consists of 14 residues. The V gene's germline CDR1 is SGHKS and CDR2 YYEKEE (reference sequence). CDR3: CASSLATNNEQQFF. As DNA, the CDR3 is TGTGCCAGCAGCTTGGCCACGAACAATGAGCAGCAGTTCTTC.

This clonotype was detected a few times. This chain links TRBV12-3 or TRBV12-4 with TRBJ1-1, with D unresolved. This CDR3 contains 13 residues. Trimming removed 10 bases at V and 1 base at J, with 13 bases between. The CDR3 bases are TGTGCCACCAAAGGGCGACCGAACACTGAAGCTTTCTTT. Translated, it gives CATKGRPNTEAFF.

This clonotype appeared many times. The chain joins TRBV11-2 to TRBJ2-2; possible D gene TRBD1, 6 bases. CDR3 length equals 14 residues. Per germline, CDR1 SGHAT and CDR2 FQNNGV. Between the trimmed V and J ends, which lost 4 bases and 6 bases, there was a span of 12 bases. CDR3: CASSYREPAGELFF. In DNA form, the CDR3 reads TGTGCCAGCAGCTACAGGGAACCGGCCGGGGAGCTGTTTTTT. Together with reference TRBV11-2 and TRBJ2-2, the CDR3 gives the full variable domain: EAGVAQSPRYKIIEKRQSVAFWCNPISGHATLYWYQQILGQGPKLLIQFQNNGVVDDSQLPKDRFSAERLKGVDSTLKIQPAKLEDSAVYLCASSYREPAGELFFGEGSRLTVL.

The CDR3 sequence: CASSLGTLAGGRPGETQYF. CDR3 bases: TGTGCCAGCAGCTTAGGAACCCTAGCGGGGGGCCGGCCGGGAGAGACCCAGTACTTC. This chain joins TRBV7-2 and TRBJ2-5, with TRBD2 identical over 11 bases. This CDR3 comprises 19 residues. CDR1 is SGHTA, CDR2 FQGNSA, per germline. V lost 1 base, J lost 4 bases, and 14 bases stayed unmatched.

J is TRBJ2-3 and V is TRBV29-1, with TRBD1 as a possible D gene (7 bases). Germline CDR1 is SQVTM and CDR2 is ANQGSEA. CDR3 size: 15 residues. V was pared by 6 bases and J by 1 base, with 17 bases between. CDR3 region: CSVGRQGGGTDTQYF. In DNA form, the CDR3 reads TGCAGCGTCGGTCGACAGGGCGGGGGCACAGATACGCAGTATTTT.

Many counts were recorded for this clonotype. The rearrangement uses TRBV20-1 and TRBJ1-2; a weak D match, TRBD1 (5 bases). The CDR3 runs 13 residues. V was clipped by 7 bases and J by 6 bases, with 18 bases between them. CDR1 is DFQATT and CDR2 is SNEGSKA in the germline V gene (reference sequence). CDR3 sequence reads: CSGLAGGGNGYTF. The CDR3 DNA is TGCAGTGGGTTGGCGGGGGGAGGGAATGGCTACACCTTC.